These 2 T cell receptor beta chains share one sample of origin, sequenced in a study of response to subunit inactivated influenza vaccine (dated by TCRdb to the late 2010s). Libraries were built with RT-PCR. Sequencing relied on an Illumina HiSeq 2500. TCRdb reprocessing: public reads trimmed at Q25 with fastp, clones called with MiXCR, in-frame beta chains kept. Each entry merges the rows of one CDR3 protein and shows their most common DNA and genes. This sample has hundreds of thousands of distinct CDR3 sequences in its table, and 13% to 15% of those were observed once. Clones ranked in the top ten supply approximately 7.6% of the sample. The sequencing here drew on PBMCs from blood, taken around two weeks before vaccination. The receptors shown here come from a middle-aged man who received an inactivated influenza vaccine. Donor details come from another sample of the same person, matched by shared clones.

This clonotype has only a few counts. The chain combines TRBV5-1 with TRBJ2-5; D is perhaps TRBD1 (6 bases). Trimming removed 4 bases from V and 5 bases from J, with 12 bases in between. Germline CDR1 is SGHRS and CDR2 is YFSETQ. This CDR3 has 13 amino acids. The DNA of the CDR3 is TGCGCCAGCAGCGAAGGACAGTCGGAGACCCAGTACTTC. As protein: CASSEGQSETQYF.

The chain uses TRBV30 and TRBJ2-2; D gene unclear. The CDR3 is made up of 13 amino acids. V was shortened by 1 base and J by 4 bases, with 7 bases between the two germline ends. Germline-derived CDR1 and CDR2 are GTSNPN and SVGIG (reference sequence). CDR3 DNA sequence: TGTGCCTGGAGTGCAACATTCACCGGGGAGCTGTTTTTT. This gives the protein CAWSATFTGELFF. The full variable domain, in which reference TRBV30 and TRBJ2-2 provide the parts outside the CDR3, is SQTIHQWPATLVQPVGSPLSLECTVEGTSNPNLYWYRQAAGRGLQLLFYSVGIGQISSEVPQNLSASRPQDRQFILSSKKLLLSDSGFYLCAWSATFTGELFFGEGSRLTVL.